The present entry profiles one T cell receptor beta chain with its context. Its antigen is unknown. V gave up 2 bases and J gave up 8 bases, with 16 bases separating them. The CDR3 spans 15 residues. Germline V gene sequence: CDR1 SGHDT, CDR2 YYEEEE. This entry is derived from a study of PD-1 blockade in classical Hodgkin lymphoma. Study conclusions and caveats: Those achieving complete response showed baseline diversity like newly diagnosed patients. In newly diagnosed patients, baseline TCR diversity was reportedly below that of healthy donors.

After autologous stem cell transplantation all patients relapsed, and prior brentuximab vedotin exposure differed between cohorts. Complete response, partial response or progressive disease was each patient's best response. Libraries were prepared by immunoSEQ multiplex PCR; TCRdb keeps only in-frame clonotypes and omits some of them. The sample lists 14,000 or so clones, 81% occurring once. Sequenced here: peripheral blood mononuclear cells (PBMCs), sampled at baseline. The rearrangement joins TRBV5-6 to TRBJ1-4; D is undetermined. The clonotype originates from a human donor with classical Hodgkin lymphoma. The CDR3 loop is CASSFLLEKGEKLFF. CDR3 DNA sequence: TGTGCCAGCAGCTTCCTGTTGGAAAAAGGGGAAAAACTGTTTTTT.